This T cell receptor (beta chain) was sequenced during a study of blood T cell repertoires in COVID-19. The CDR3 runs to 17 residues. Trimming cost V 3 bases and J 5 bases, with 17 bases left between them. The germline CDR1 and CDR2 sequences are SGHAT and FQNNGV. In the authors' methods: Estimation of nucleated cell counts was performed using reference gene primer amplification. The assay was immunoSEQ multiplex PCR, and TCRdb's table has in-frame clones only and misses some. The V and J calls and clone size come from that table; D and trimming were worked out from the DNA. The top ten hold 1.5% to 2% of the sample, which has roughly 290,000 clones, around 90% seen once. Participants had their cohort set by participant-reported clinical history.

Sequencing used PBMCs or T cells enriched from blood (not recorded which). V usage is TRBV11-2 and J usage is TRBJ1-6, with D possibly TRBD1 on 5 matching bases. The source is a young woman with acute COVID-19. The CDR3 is CASSFLPAGRHNSPLHF. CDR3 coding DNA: TGTGCCAGCAGCTTCCTACCCGCGGGACGCCATAATTCACCCCTCCACTTT.